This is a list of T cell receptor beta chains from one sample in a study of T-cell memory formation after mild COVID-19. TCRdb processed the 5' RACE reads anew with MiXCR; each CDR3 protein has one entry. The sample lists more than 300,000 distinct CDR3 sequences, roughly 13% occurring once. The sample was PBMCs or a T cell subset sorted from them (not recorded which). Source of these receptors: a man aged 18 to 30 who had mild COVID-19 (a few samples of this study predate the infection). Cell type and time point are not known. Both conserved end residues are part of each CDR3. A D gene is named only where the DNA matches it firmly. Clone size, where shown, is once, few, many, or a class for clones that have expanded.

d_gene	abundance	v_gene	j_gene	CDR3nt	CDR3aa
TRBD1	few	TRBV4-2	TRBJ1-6	TGTGCCTCTCGGACAGGGGACGGGTATTCACCCCTCCACTTT	CASRTGDGYSPLHF
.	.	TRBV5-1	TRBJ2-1	TGCGCCAGCGGCGGACTGGATACCTACAATGAGCAGTTCTTC	CASGGLDTYNEQFF
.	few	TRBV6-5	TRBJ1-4	TGTGCCAGCAGTTACTCGGCGGGGAATGAAAAACTGTTTTTT	CASSYSAGNEKLFF
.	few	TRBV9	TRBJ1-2	TGTGCCAGCAGCGCCAGGGTTAGCTATGGCTACACCTTC	CASSARVSYGYTF
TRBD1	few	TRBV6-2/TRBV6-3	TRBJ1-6	TGTGCCAGCAATCCCCGGGACAGGGATAATTCACCCCTCCACTTT	CASNPRDRDNSPLHF
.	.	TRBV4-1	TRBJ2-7	TGCGCCAGCAGCCCACGGGGCTCGAGCTCCTACGAGCAGTACTTC	CASSPRGSSSYEQYF
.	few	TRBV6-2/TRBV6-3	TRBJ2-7	TGTGCCAGCAGTTACAGGCCGCCCTACGAGCAGTACTTC	CASSYRPPYEQYF
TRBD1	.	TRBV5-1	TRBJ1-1	TGCGCCAGCAGCCCAGGACAGGGCTGGGACACTGAAGCTTTCTTT	CASSPGQGWDTEAFF
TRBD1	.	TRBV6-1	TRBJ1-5	TGTGCCAGCGTCCGGGACAGTCAGCCCCAGCATTTT	CASVRDSQPQHF
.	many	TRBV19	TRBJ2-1	TGTGCCAGTAGCTCCGCCTCTGACAGTTTTCGGGGCTCCTACAATGAGCAGTTCTTC	CASSSASDSFRGSYNEQFF
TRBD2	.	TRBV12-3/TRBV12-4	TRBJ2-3	TGTGCCAGCAGTTCGGGGACTACCTATACAGATACGCAGTATTTT	CASSSGTTYTDTQYF
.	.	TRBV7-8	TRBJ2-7	TGTGCCAGCAGCCCCAGGCGGGGAGGCGAGCAGTACTTC	CASSPRRGGEQYF
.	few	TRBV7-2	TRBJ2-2	TGTGCCAAACAGGGTTTGAACACCGGGGAGCTGTTTTTT	CAKQGLNTGELFF
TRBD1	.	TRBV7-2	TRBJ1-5	TGTGCCAGCAGCTCCGGGACAGGGTATACTCAGCCCCAGCATTTT	CASSSGTGYTQPQHF
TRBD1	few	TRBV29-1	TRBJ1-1	TGCAGCGTCCGCAGGGGGTTCGACACTGAAGCTTTCTTT	CSVRRGFDTEAFF
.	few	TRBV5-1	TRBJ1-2	TGCGCCAGCAGCCCCGACGTCTTTAACTATGGCTACACCTTC	CASSPDVFNYGYTF
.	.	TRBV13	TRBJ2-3	TGTGCCAGCAGCTTCCGGAGAACCCTAAAGTATTTT	CASSFRRTLKYF
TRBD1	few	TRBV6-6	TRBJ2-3	TGTGCCAGCAGTTACTCATTCCGCGACAGGGAATTTCGGCGCACAGATACGCAGTATTTT	CASSYSFRDREFRRTDTQYF
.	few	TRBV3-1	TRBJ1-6	TGTGCCAGCAGGGATTCCGGGACAAGTTATAATTCACCCCTCCACTTT	CASRDSGTSYNSPLHF
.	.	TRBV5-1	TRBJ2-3	TGCGCCAGCAGCTTCAGTGTCGGCCGCATAGAAACCCGCCCTAGCACAGATACGCAGTATTTT	CASSFSVGRIETRPSTDTQYF
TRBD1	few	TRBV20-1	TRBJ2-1	TGCAGTGCTAGAGATCGCCCTGACAGGGGAGCAGGCAATGAGCAGTTCTTC	CSARDRPDRGAGNEQFF
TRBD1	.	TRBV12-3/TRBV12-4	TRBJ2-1	TGTGCCAGCAGTCCTCAAGACAGGGGAAATCCGATCTTC	CASSPQDRGNPIF
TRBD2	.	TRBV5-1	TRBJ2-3	TGCGCCAGCAGCTTGGTCCCGACTAGCGGGGGAGATACGCAGTATTTT	CASSLVPTSGGDTQYF
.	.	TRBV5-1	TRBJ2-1	TGCGCCAGCAGAGACCGCCCTGACAGGTTCTCCTACAATGAGCAGTTCTTC	CASRDRPDRFSYNEQFF
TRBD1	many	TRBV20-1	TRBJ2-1	TGCAGTGCTAGATCACCGGGACAGGCATACAATGAGCAGTTCTTC	CSARSPGQAYNEQFF
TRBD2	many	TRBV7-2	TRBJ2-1	TGTGCCAGCAGCTTAGATCTCGCGGGGGGCCATGAGCAGTTCTTC	CASSLDLAGGHEQFF
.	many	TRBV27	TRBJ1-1	TGTGCCAGCAGGACCGGGGATACTGAAGCTTTCTTT	CASRTGDTEAFF
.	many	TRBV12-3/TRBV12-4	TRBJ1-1	TGTGCCAGCAGTTTAGAGCCTCACACTGAAGCTTTCTTT	CASSLEPHTEAFF
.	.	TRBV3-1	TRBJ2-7	TGTGCCAGCAGCCAAAGGACCGGGAGTCGGGATCACTACGAGCAGTACTTC	CASSQRTGSRDHYEQYF
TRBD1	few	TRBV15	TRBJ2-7	TGTGCCACCAGCAGCGGACAGGGGTTCAACGAGCAGTACTTC	CATSSGQGFNEQYF
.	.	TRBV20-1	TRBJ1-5	TGCAGTGCCGGGGGGAGGTGGCAGCCCCAGCATTTT	CSAGGRWQPQHF
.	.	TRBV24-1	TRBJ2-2	TGTGCCACCAGTGACCCGACGAGAGGACCCGGGGAGCTGTTTTTT	CATSDPTRGPGELFF
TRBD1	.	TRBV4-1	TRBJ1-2	TGCGCCAGCAGCCAAGATCTCATTAGTCGGGGACAGAACTATGGCTACACCTTC	CASSQDLISRGQNYGYTF
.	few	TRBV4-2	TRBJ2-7	TGTGCCAGCAGCCAAGGCACACCACGGGGGAGGTCCTACGAGCAGTACTTC	CASSQGTPRGRSYEQYF
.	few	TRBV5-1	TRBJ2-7	TGCGCCAGCGCCCCGGGATGGGGGCACGCCTACGAGCAGTACTTC	CASAPGWGHAYEQYF
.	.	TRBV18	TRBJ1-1	TGTGCCAGCTCACTCAACAGTATGAAGAACACTGAAGCTTTCTTT	CASSLNSMKNTEAFF
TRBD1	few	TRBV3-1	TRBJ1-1	TGTGCCAGCAGCCCAACCGGGACAGACACTGAAGCTTTCTTT	CASSPTGTDTEAFF
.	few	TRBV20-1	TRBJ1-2	TGCAGTGCTAGTAGAGTTCCAAACTATGGCTACACCTTC	CSASRVPNYGYTF
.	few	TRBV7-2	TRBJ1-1	TGTGCCAGCAGCACCCCCGGGGGCCACACTGAAGCTTTCTTT	CASSTPGGHTEAFF
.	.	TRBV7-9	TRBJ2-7	TGTGCCAGCAGCTTAGAGGCAGGGGAGAACGAGCAGTACTTC	CASSLEAGENEQYF